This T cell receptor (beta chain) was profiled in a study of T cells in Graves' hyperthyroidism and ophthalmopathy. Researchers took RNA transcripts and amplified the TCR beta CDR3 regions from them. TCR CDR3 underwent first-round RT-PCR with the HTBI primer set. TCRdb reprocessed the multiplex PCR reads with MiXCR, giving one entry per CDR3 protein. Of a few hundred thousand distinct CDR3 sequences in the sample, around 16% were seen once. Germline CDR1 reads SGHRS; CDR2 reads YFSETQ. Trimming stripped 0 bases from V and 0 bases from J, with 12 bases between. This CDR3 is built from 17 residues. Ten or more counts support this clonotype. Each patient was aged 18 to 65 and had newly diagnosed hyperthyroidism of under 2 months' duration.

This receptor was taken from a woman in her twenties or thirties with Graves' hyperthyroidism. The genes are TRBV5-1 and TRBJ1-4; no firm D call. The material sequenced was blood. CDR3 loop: CASSLVPLESTNEKLFF. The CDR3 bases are TGCGCCAGCAGCTTGGTCCCGCTTGAGTCAACTAATGAAAAACTGTTTTTT.